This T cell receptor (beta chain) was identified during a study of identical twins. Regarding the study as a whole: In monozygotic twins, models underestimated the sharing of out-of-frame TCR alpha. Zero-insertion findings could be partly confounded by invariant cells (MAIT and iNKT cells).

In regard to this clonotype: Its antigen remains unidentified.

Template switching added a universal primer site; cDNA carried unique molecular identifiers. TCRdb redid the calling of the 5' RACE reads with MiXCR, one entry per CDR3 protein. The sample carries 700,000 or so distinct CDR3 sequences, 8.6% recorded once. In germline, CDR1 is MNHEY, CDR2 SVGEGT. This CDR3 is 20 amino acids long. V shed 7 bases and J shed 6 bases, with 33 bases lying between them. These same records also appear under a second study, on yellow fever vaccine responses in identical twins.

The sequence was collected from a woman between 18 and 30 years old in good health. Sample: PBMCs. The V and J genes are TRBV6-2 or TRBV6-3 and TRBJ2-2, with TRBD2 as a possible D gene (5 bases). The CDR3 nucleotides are TGTGCCAGCAAACAAGCCCCGCGGACTCCGTTCCTACAAATAGCCGGGGAGCTGTTTTTT. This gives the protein CASKQAPRTPFLQIAGELFF.